This T cell receptor (beta chain) appears in the sequencing data of a study of high-grade serous ovarian cancer treatment subgroups. Tumor tissue was taken before any definitive surgery or chemotherapy was given. The CDR3 has 15 residues. Germline V gene lookup returns CDR1 SGHRS and CDR2 YFSETQ. V dropped 4 bases and J dropped 0 bases, with 8 bases sitting between them. Turning to this clone: Its cognate antigen is unknown.

The repertoire was sequenced with immunoSEQ multiplex PCR; TCRdb's copy has only in-frame clones and lacks some. The table has around 8,500 clones, about 80% seen once. Study-wide results and limits: CDR1 and CDR2 were left unanalyzed; analyses focused on CDR3. Same-patient tumor repertoires overlapped at about 0.095 to 0.79; different patients barely overlapped.

This rearrangement joins TRBV5-1 to TRBJ2-6; D ambiguous. Sequenced input: tumor tissue. The receptor was isolated from a human donor with high-grade serous ovarian cancer. CDR3 sequence reads: CASSVSYSGANVLTF. DNA for the CDR3: TGCGCCAGCAGCGTCAGCTACTCTGGGGCCAACGTCCTGACTTTC.